This T cell receptor (beta chain) was sequenced in a study of persistence of HIV-infected CD4 T cells (dated by TCRdb to about 2020). Concerning the study at large: The median time participants had been on suppressive ART was about 8 years. Peripheral blood samples of up to roughly 180 mL were obtained at multiple time points, with the exception of two participants, for whom leukapheresis was performed at a single time point. The study isolated CMV- and HIV-1 Gag-responding CD4+ T cells from ART-treated individuals to examine antigen-driven clonal expansion of HIV-1-infected cells. The clonality of all cells in each sorted population was measured by TCRbeta sequencing, and the clonality of infected cells was measured by proviral sequencing. The TCR cluster analysis across participants included 8 participants for CMV and roughly 7 participants for Gag. The research as a whole found: Only a small number of individuals took part in the study, and the range of antigens tested was limited. Degenerate expanded CDR3beta sequences were enriched in antigen-responding cells, suggesting convergent selection of CD4+ responses to CMV and Gag. Within the same sorted populations, how oligoclonal the TCRs were correlated with how oligoclonal the proviruses were. TCRbeta richness in CMV- and Gag-responding cells was significantly lower than in anti-CD3/anti-CD28-responding cells; CMV-responding cells had higher oligoclonality than CD3/CD28-stimulated and Gag-responding cells. Restriction of bulk TCR analyses to the rare CMV-responding cells that actually carried HIV-1 proviruses was not possible.

The immunoSEQ hsTCRB assay version 4, run in survey mode, was used to sequence TCRbeta repertoires from genomic DNA. For TCRbeta sequencing, genomic DNA was diluted to around 9.6 ng/uL, and up to roughly 1 ug was used per sample. Per the authors' processing: Analysis of the TCRbeta data was done in ImmunoSeq Analyzer 3.0, and diversity was computed on productive nucleotide rearrangements. The improved Chao index was used to estimate lower-bound TCR diversity, and the Gini coefficient was used to estimate clonality using the Immunarch R package. Different nucleotide rearrangements encoding the same CDR3beta amino acid sequence were counted as distinct clonotypes. Differential abundance analysis found TCRbeta sequences that were significantly enriched in antigen-responding cells compared with anti-CD3/anti-CD28-activated cells. GLIPH2 grouped TCRs by predicted peptide-MHC specificity, both within each participant and across combined participant data sets. Imported from immuneACCESS, the table was reduced by TCRdb to in-frame sequences with V and J called. These copies leave out some clones; in studies compared against another copy, an unresolved V gene accounts for under half, and the cause of the remainder is not known. That table is the source of V, J and clone size, and D and trimming were worked out from the DNA. The sample table lists approximately 20,000 clones, over 55% of them with a count of one. The ten biggest clones cover over 1.5% of the sample.

For this chain, trimming is 3 bases at the V end and 1 base at the J end, and the number of junction bases without a gene match is 11. The CDR3 starts with the cysteine, ends with the phenylalanine, and has 18 residues. Only the CDR3 region is kept as DNA, spanning 54 bases read in frame from base 1. CDR1 WSHSY and CDR2 SAAADI are derived from the germline V gene. Reading the label with the study, this specimen's treatment or condition is: suppressive antiretroviral therapy. A pool of overlapping HIV-1 Gag 15-mer peptides was used at around 1 ug per peptide per mL for cell stimulation. Responding CD4+ T cells were sorted by upregulation of both CD40 ligand and CD69. HIV-1-infected adults in whom suppressive ART had been started during chronic infection were enrolled as participants. Participants had undetectable plasma HIV-1 RNA below 50 copies/mL for at least 4 years. To be included, participants needed a CD4+ T cell count above 400 cells/uL and a positive CMV serology. Before stimulation, PBMCs were isolated using density centrifugation and depleted of CD8+ T cells. CD8-depleted PBMCs were stimulated for 15 to 20 hours with anti-CD28/CD49d costimulation, CD40-blocking antibody and enfuvirtide to prevent new infections. Cells were sorted on a Beckman Coulter MoFlo Legacy or XDP sorter, with propidium iodide excluding dead cells. Genomic DNA was extracted with the QIAamp DNA Mini Kit for samples above one million cells, otherwise with the Quick-DNA Microprep Kit.

About this clone itself: The target of this receptor is not known. Base-call qualities are not available, and no considerably larger clone is one nucleotide away.

The sequence is built from TRBV10-2 and TRBJ2-4; the junction holds 8 bases that match TRBD2. Sample: CD4+ T cells sorted from PBMCs after roughly 18-hour stimulation, taken from a patient who received antiretroviral therapy. The cell subset or site label, as the study defines it: CD40L+CD69+ CD4 T cells responding to HIV-1 Gag peptides. The TCR originated in an adult woman with HIV who was CMV-seropositive. The CDR3 protein: CASSDPHGGAGAKNIQYF. The nucleotide sequence is given as TGCGCCAGCAGTGACCCTCACGGGGGGGCGGGTGCCAAAAACATTCAGTACTTC.